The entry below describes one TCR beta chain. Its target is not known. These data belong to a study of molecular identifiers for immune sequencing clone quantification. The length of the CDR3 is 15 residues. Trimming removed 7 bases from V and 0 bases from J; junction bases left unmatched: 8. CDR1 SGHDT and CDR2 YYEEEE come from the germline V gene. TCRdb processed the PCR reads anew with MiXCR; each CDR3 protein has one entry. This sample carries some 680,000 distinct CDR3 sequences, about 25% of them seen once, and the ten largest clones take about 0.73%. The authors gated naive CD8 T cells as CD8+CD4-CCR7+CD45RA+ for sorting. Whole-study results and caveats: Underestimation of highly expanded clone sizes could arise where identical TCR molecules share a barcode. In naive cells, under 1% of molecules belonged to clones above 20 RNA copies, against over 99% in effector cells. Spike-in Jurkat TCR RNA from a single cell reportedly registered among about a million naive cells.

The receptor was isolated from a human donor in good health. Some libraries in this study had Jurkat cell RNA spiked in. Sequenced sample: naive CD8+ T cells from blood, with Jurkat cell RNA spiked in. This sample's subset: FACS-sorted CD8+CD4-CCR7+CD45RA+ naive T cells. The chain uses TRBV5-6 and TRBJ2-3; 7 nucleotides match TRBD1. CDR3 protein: CASGSDRESTDTQYF. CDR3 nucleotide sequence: TGTGCCAGCGGCTCCGACAGGGAGAGCACAGATACGCAGTATTTT.